These 7 T cell receptor beta chains share one sample of origin, sequenced in a study of cytomegalovirus exposure and HLA in healthy donors. Assay: immunoSEQ multiplex PCR; the TCRdb copy retains only in-frame clones and omits some. The data contain about 330,000 clones, approximately 90% of them singletons. Sequencing was carried out using PBMCs. These receptors were taken from a woman aged 25 to 39 in good health and CMV-seropositive.

This clone was observed once. At one boundary the junction diverges from the germline segment, which might be a read error. The rearrangement links TRBV5-1 to TRBJ2-3; TRBD1 matches at 8 bases. Per germline, CDR1 SGHRS and CDR2 YFSETQ. This CDR3 region has 16 residues. Written as DNA, the CDR3 is TGCGCCAGCGGCTTAGGGGCCCAGGGGGCGTCAGATACGCAGTATTTT. This translates into CASGLGAQGASDTQYF.

This clone has just one count. V and J are TRBV6-1 and TRBJ1-6; 7 bases are a match to TRBD1. Germline CDR1 is MNHNS and CDR2 is SASEGT. The CDR3 contains 16 residues. J lost 6 bases, V lost 1 base, and 6 bases had no gene match. The CDR3 is CASSEVLGQRNSPLHF. CDR3 nucleotides: TGTGCCAGCAGTGAAGTTCTGGGACAGCGTAATTCACCCCTCCACTTT.

The V call is TRBV27, the J call TRBJ2-7; D is possibly TRBD1 (6 bases). Looked up from germline, CDR1 is MNHEY and CDR2 is SMNVEV (reference sequence). The CDR3 totals 13 residues. V was shortened by 3 bases and J by 3 bases, with 9 bases between the two germline ends. Written as DNA, the CDR3 is TGTGCCAGCAGTTTGGGACACAGCTACGAGCAGTACTTC. It codes for CASSLGHSYEQYF.

The gene calls are TRBV9 and TRBJ1-2; D remains ambiguous. Trimming stripped 0 bases from V and 3 bases from J, with 15 bases between. The CDR3 spans 16 residues. Germline lookup yields CDR1 SGDLS and CDR2 YYNGEE. The CDR3 sequence is CASSVEFSGSYYGYTF. In DNA, the CDR3 is TGTGCCAGCAGCGTAGAGTTTTCGGGCAGCTACTATGGCTACACCTTC.

The V call is TRBV29-1, the J call TRBJ1-1, with D possibly being TRBD1 (5 bases). The CDR3 loop spans 14 amino acids. The ends were cut back, 8 bases at V and 4 bases at J, with 20 bases in the middle. Germline V gene sequence: CDR1 SQVTM, CDR2 ANQGSEA. CDR3 nucleotide sequence: TGCAGCACAATGCGCAGGGAGGGGTTCACTGAAGCTTTCTTT. Translated, it gives CSTMRREGFTEAFF.

The chain joins TRBV27 to TRBJ2-1; 8 nucleotides line up with TRBD2. CDR3 length equals 17 residues. The ends lost 3 bases at V and 4 bases at J; junction bases unmatched: 11. CDR1 and CDR2 from the germline V gene are MNHEY and SMNVEV (reference sequence). CDR3 DNA sequence: TGTGCCAGCAGTTTTGGTCGGGAGGGCCGGAATTACAATGAGCAGTTCTTC. Residues: CASSFGREGRNYNEQFF.

The V gene is TRBV27, the J gene TRBJ2-5, with 14 bases identical to TRBD2. Germline CDR1 and CDR2: MNHEY and SMNVEV (reference sequence). The CDR3 spans 17 residues. The V gene end was trimmed by 0 bases and the J gene end by 5 bases; junction bases not matched to a gene: 5. In nucleotides, the CDR3 is TGTGCCAGCAGTTTATCGATGACTAGCGGGGGGGCGGAGACCCAGTACTTC. This sequence encodes CASSLSMTSGGAETQYF.